A selection of T cell receptor beta chains follows, all from one sample in a study of cytomegalovirus exposure and HLA in healthy donors. Profiled with immunoSEQ multiplex PCR; TCRdb holds only in-frame clones, not every one. The sample shows around 80,000 clones, over 70% of them seen only once. Sequenced material: PBMCs. Source of these receptors: a man between 35 and 55 years old in good health and CMV-seropositive. Both conserved end residues are part of each CDR3. A D gene is named only where the DNA matches it firmly. The size field is filled for only some rows; it gives once, few, many or a size class.

clone_size j_call d_call v_call cdr3_length cdr3_nt cdr3_aa
once TRBJ1-6 . TRBV5-1 14 TGCGCCAGCAGCTTACAGGGCCTTAATTCACCCCTCCACTTT CASSLQGLNSPLHF
few TRBJ2-7 TRBD1 TRBV7-2 14 TGTGCCAGCAGCTTAGTACAGGGGGGATACGAGCAGTACTTC CASSLVQGGYEQYF
few TRBJ2-1 TRBD1 TRBV5-1 12 TGCGCCAGCAGCATCAACAGGGGCGAGCAGTTCTTC CASSINRGEQFF
. TRBJ2-1 TRBD2 TRBV5-1 17 TGCGCCAGCAGCTCCGGACTAGCGGGAGCTGTCTACAATGAGCAGTTCTTC CASSSGLAGAVYNEQFF
. TRBJ2-7 TRBD1 TRBV7-2 15 TGTGCCAGCAGCTTAGACGGACAGGGCGGCTACGAGCAGTACTTC CASSLDGQGGYEQYF
. TRBJ1-5 . TRBV7-2 15 TGTGCCAGCAGCTTAGCTCAGGGACTCAATCAGCCCCAGCATTTT CASSLAQGLNQPQHF
. TRBJ2-1 TRBD2 TRBV28 17 TGTGCCAGCAGTTTAGTCGGTCCTAGCGGGAGTGGGAATGAGCAGTTCTTC CASSLVGPSGSGNEQFF
. TRBJ2-1 TRBD2 TRBV9 16 TGTGCCAGCAGCGTCCTACTAGCGGGGGGGCCTACTGAGCAGTTCTTC CASSVLLAGGPTEQFF
. TRBJ1-1 . TRBV10-3 13 TGTGCCATCAGTGAGTCGGGGGGGACTGAAGCTTTCTTT CAISESGGTEAFF
. TRBJ2-7 TRBD1 TRBV28 15 TGTGCCAGCAGGACCGGGACAGGGGGCGGCTACGAGCAGTACTTC CASRTGTGGGYEQYF
. TRBJ2-7 TRBD1 TRBV10-3 15 TGTGCCATCAGAGAACCGGGACAGGGGAACTACGAGCAGTACTTC CAIREPGQGNYEQYF
. TRBJ1-1 . TRBV18 15 TGTGCCAGCTCACCGAAGGACTGGGCCTCAGGAGAAGCTTTCTTT CASSPKDWASGEAFF
. TRBJ1-1 . TRBV6-6 13 TGTGCCAGCTGGTTGGGGGGGGGCACTGAAGCTTTCTTT CASWLGGGTEAFF
few TRBJ1-2 TRBD1 TRBV2 14 TGTGCCAGCAGTGAAGTCCGAGGGGGCAATGGCTACACCTTC CASSEVRGGNGYTF
. TRBJ2-7 TRBD2 TRBV28 13 TGTGCCAGCAGCGGCGGGGGTAACTACGAGCAGTACTTC CASSGGGNYEQYF
. TRBJ2-3 . TRBV7-2 15 TGTGCCAGCAGCCCTTACACGGATTCGACTGATACGCAGTATTTT CASSPYTDSTDTQYF
. TRBJ1-2 . TRBV29-1 14 TGCAGCGTTGAAGATCGGGGGGGCCTCTATGGCTACACCTTC CSVEDRGGLYGYTF
. TRBJ2-1 TRBD2 TRBV30 14 TGTGCCTGGAACTCGGGGGGGAGCGGCAATGAGCAGTTCTTC CAWNSGGSGNEQFF
. TRBJ2-7 TRBD1 TRBV5-1 13 TGCGCCAGCAGCTTACAGGGGGCAAGAGAGCAGTACTTC CASSLQGAREQYF
. TRBJ1-1 TRBD1 TRBV10-1 14 TGCGCCAGCAGTGAGTCGACAGGGTACGAGGAAGCTTTCTTT CASSESTGYEEAFF
. TRBJ2-7 . TRBV9 15 TGTGCCAGCAGCGTAGCGGACGGGGTCTCCTACGAGCAGTACTTC CASSVADGVSYEQYF
. TRBJ2-7 . TRBV6-5 13 TGTGCCAGCAGTTACTCCGGTTCTTACGAGCAGTACTTC CASSYSGSYEQYF
. TRBJ1-1 . TRBV19 12 TGTGCCAGTAGTAGCAGGGTTCCCGAAGCTTTCTTT CASSSRVPEAFF
. TRBJ1-2 . TRBV5-1 12 TGCGCCAGCAGCCCTTCGTCGGGTGGCTACACCTTC CASSPSSGGYTF
. TRBJ1-2 TRBD1 TRBV30 12 TGTGCCGGACAGGACACTGACTATGGCTACACCTTC CAGQDTDYGYTF
. TRBJ1-3 . TRBV5-3 17 TGTGCCAGAAGCTTCGGAACAGGGAACCGCTCTGGAAACACCATATATTTT CARSFGTGNRSGNTIYF
. TRBJ2-5 TRBD1 TRBV9 15 TGTGCCAGCAGCGTAACCGGGACAGGGAAAGAGACCCAGTACTTC CASSVTGTGKETQYF
. TRBJ2-2 TRBD1 TRBV7-7 13 TGTGCCAGCAGCCCCAGGGGGACCGGGGAGCTGTTTTTT CASSPRGTGELFF
. TRBJ2-3 . TRBV11-2 14 TGTGCCAGCAGCTTAGCCGGGCGGGCAGATACGCAGTATTTT CASSLAGRADTQYF
. TRBJ2-7 TRBD2 TRBV18 14 TGTGCCAGCTCACCAGGAGCGGGGGCGAGGGAGCAGTACTTC CASSPGAGAREQYF
. TRBJ2-7 . TRBV5-4 15 TGTGCCAGCAGTTACAAAGGCACAGGGCGGGACGAGCAGTACTTC CASSYKGTGRDEQYF
. TRBJ2-3 TRBD2 TRBV30 17 TGTGCCTGGAGTAAAGGGACGACTAGCGGGGGCACAGATACGCAGTATTTT CAWSKGTTSGGTDTQYF
. TRBJ1-5 . TRBV2 13 TGTGCCAGCAGCAGTGGAGAAAATCAGCCCCAGCATTTT CASSSGENQPQHF
. TRBJ2-7 TRBD1 TRBV2 13 TGTGCCAGCAGTCGACAGGGCCCCTACGAGCAGTACTTC CASSRQGPYEQYF
. TRBJ2-7 TRBD1 TRBV5-4 13 TGTGCCAGCAGCTTCTGGACAGGGGACGAGCAGTACTTC CASSFWTGDEQYF
few TRBJ2-7 TRBD1 TRBV6-5 16 TGTGCCAGCAGTTACTCGACGGCAGGGGGAGCCTACGAGCAGTACTTC CASSYSTAGGAYEQYF
. TRBJ1-6 TRBD1 TRBV6-1 13 TGTGCCAGCGCCGGGACAGAGAATTCACCCCTCCACTTT CASAGTENSPLHF
. TRBJ2-7 . TRBV30 15 TGTGCCTGGAGTCCCATTCGACAGGCCCTCTACGAGCAGTACTTC CAWSPIRQALYEQYF
. TRBJ2-1 TRBD1 TRBV6-1 13 TGTGCCAGCAGTGTCCGACAGGGAGTGGAGCAGTTCTTC CASSVRQGVEQFF
. TRBJ2-5 TRBD2 TRBV6-5 14 TGTGCCAGCAGTTCGACGGGGGGGCCAGAGACCCAGTACTTC CASSSTGGPETQYF
. TRBJ2-5 . TRBV18 14 TGTGCCAGCTCACCGCAACGGGGTCAAGAGACCCAGTACTTC CASSPQRGQETQYF
. TRBJ2-7 . TRBV2 14 TGTGCCAGCAGCAAACAGAAGACGGCATACGAGCAGTACTTC CASSKQKTAYEQYF
. TRBJ1-3 . TRBV28 13 TGTGCCAGCAGCAGGGACTCTGGAAACACCATATATTTT CASSRDSGNTIYF
. TRBJ1-1 TRBD1 TRBV7-9 17 TGTGCCAGCAGCTCCTACACAGGGGGTAGTATGAACACTGAAGCTTTCTTT CASSSYTGGSMNTEAFF
. TRBJ1-2 TRBD1 TRBV28 15 TGTGCCAGCAGTTTACCCTCCCGACAGGGTGCTGGCTACACCTTC CASSLPSRQGAGYTF
. TRBJ1-4 . TRBV2 15 TGTGCCAGCAGTGAAGATACAGGATCGATTGAAAAACTGTTTTTT CASSEDTGSIEKLFF
. TRBJ2-1 TRBD2 TRBV5-1 14 TGCGCCAGCTCGGAGGGACTAGGCAGGAATGAGCAGTTCTTC CASSEGLGRNEQFF
. TRBJ2-3 TRBD2 TRBV7-9 13 TGTGCCAGCTCCCGGGACTACACAGATACGCAGTATTTT CASSRDYTDTQYF
. TRBJ1-2 TRBD1 TRBV6-1 14 TGTGCCAGCAGTGCCTCCGGAGGGGGCGATGGCTACACCTTC CASSASGGGDGYTF
. TRBJ1-2 . TRBV7-9 15 TGTGCCAGCAGCTTGGCCCGACAGGCCGCCTATGGCTACACCTTC CASSLARQAAYGYTF
. TRBJ1-1 . TRBV27 14 TGTGCCAGCAGTTTGGGGGGGCTGAACACTGAAGCTTTCTTT CASSLGGLNTEAFF
. TRBJ2-1 TRBD2 TRBV5-6 15 TGTGCCAGCAGCTTGGGGGGACTAGCGTACAATGAGCAGTTCTTC CASSLGGLAYNEQFF
. TRBJ2-5 TRBD2 TRBV30 14 TGTGCCTGGAGTTCCTCTAGCGGGCAAGAGACCCAGTACTTC CAWSSSSGQETQYF